The present T cell receptor (beta chain) was sequenced within a study of metastatic and nonmetastatic thyroid tumors. Study as a whole: Repertoire comparison spanned blood and tumor or nodule tissue of malignant and benign thyroid patients.

No patient received treatment before thyroid surgery. TCRdb ran MiXCR on the PCR reads. The sample lists tens of thousands of clones; around 20% were seen once. V trimming: 10 bases; J trimming: 9 bases; junction bases outside the gene matches: 12. In germline, CDR1 is ENHRY, CDR2 SYGVKD. The CDR3 covers 14 residues. This clone has just a few counts. A much larger clone differs by one base, so this may be a read error. The source material was blood. The rearrangement uses TRBV10-3 and TRBJ2-2; TRBD1 matches at 9 bases. This sequence was found in a female donor with papillary thyroid cancer or a benign thyroid nodule (not recorded which). Some clones in this sample may be carry-over from other donors' samples. The DNA of the CDR3 is TGTGCCACCACAGGGGGCGCGATTGACTGGGAGCTGTTTTTT. Encoded protein: CATTGGAIDWELFF.